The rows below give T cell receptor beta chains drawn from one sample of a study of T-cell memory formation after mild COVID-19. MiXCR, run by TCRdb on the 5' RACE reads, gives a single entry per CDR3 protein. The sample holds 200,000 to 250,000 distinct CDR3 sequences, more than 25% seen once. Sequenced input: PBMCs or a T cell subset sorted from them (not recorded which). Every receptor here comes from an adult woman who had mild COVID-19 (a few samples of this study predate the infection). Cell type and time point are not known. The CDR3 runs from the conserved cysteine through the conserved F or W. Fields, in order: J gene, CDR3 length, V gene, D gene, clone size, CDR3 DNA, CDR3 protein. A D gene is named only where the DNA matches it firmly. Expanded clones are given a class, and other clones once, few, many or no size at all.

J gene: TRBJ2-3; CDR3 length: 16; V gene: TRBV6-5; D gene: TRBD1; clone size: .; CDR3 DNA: TGTGCCAGCAGTTACTCGTGGGACAGGGCCTCAGATACGCAGTATTTT; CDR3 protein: CASSYSWDRASDTQYF
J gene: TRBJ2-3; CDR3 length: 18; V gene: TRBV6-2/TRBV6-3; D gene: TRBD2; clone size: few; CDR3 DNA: TGTGCCAGCAGTTACTCGACTAGCGGGACCCTACCTGAGGATACGCAGTATTTT; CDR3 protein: CASSYSTSGTLPEDTQYF
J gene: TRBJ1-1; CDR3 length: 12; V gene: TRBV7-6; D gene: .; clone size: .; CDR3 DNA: TGTGCCAGCAGCTTAAGTAAGCGCGAAGCTTTCTTT; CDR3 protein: CASSLSKREAFF
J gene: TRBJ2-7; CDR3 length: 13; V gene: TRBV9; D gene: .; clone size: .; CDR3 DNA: TGTGCCAGCAGCGTAGTTCCTGATTACGAGCAGTACTTC; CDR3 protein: CASSVVPDYEQYF
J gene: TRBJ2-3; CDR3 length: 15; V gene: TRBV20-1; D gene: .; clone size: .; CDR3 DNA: TGCAGTGCTAGGTTTCCCGGGAGTAATACAGATACGCAGTATTTT; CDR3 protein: CSARFPGSNTDTQYF
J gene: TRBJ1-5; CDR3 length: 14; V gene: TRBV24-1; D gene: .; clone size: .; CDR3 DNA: TGTGCCACCAGTGACCAGACACATGATCAGCCCCAGCATTTT; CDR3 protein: CATSDQTHDQPQHF
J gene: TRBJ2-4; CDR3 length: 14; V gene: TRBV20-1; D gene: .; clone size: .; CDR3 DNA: TGCAGTGCTTGCGCTAGTACGGCCAAAAACATTCAGTACTTC; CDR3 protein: CSACASTAKNIQYF
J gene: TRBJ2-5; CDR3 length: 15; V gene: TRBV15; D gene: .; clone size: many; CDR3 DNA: TGTGCCACCAGCAGAGACCCGGGTCAGCAAGAGACCCAGTACTTC; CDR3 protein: CATSRDPGQQETQYF
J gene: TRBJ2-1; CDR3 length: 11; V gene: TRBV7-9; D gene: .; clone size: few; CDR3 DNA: TGTGCCAGCGGACGAGCCAATGAGCAGTTCTTC; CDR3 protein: CASGRANEQFF
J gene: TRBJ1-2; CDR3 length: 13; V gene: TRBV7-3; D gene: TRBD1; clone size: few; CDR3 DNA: TGTGCCAGCAGCCTGACAGGGAGGGGTGGCTACACCTTC; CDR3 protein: CASSLTGRGGYTF
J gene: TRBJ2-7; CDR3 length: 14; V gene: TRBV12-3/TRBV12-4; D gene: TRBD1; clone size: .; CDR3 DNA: TGTGCCAGCAGTCCAGGACAGGCACGGGTTGAGCAGTACTTC; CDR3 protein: CASSPGQARVEQYF
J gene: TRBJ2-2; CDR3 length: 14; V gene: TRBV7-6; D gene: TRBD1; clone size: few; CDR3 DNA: TGTGCCAGCAGCGGGGGACAGGACACCGGGGAGCTGTTTTTT; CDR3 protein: CASSGGQDTGELFF
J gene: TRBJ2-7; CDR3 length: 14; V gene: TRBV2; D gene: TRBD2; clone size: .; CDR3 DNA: TGTGCCAGCAGTGAACTAGCGGGAAGGTACGAGCAGTACTTC; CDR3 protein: CASSELAGRYEQYF
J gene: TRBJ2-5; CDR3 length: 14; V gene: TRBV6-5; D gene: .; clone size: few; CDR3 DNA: TGTGCCAGCAGTTACTCGAAGTGGGCAGAGACCCAGTACTTC; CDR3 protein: CASSYSKWAETQYF
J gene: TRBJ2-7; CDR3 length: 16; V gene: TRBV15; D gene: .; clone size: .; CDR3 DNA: TGTGCCACCAGCAGAGATGGGGGGGCCTCCTCCTACGAGCAGTACTTC; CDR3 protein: CATSRDGGASSYEQYF
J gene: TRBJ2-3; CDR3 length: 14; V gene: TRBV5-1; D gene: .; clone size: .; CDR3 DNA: TGCGCCAGCAGCTTGGGGGAAGTCGCAGATACGCAGTATTTT; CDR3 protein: CASSLGEVADTQYF
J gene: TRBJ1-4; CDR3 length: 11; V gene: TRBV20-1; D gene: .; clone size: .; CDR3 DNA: TGCAGTGCTCCCCATGTAGAAAAACTGTTTTTT; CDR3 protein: CSAPHVEKLFF
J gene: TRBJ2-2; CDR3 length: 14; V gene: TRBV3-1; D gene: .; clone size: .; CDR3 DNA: TGTGCCAGCAGCCAAGTCCCCAACACCGGGGAGCTGTTTTTT; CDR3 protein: CASSQVPNTGELFF
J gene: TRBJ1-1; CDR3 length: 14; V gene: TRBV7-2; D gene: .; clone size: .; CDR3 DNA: TGTGCCAGCAGCTTAGAAGTGCCGAACACTGAAGCTTTCTTT; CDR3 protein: CASSLEVPNTEAFF
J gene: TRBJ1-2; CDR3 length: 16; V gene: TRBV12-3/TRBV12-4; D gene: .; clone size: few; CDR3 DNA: TGTGCCAGCAGTGACAACCGGGACCACATGTCCCATGGCTACACCTTC; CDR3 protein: CASSDNRDHMSHGYTF
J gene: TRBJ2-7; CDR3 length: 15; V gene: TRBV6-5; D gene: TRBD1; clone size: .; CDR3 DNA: TGTGCCAGCAGTGATCTCGGACAGGGTCGGTACGAGCAGTACTTC; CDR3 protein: CASSDLGQGRYEQYF
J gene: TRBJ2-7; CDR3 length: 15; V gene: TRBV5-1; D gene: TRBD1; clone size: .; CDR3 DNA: TGCGCCAGCAGCCCACGGACAGGGGGTCCCTACGAGCAGTACTTC; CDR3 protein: CASSPRTGGPYEQYF
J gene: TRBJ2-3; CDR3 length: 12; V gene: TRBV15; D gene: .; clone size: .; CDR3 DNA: TGTGCCACCAGCAGAGCGGAGAAAACGCAGTATTTT; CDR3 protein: CATSRAEKTQYF
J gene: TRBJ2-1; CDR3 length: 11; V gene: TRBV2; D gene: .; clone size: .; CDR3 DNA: TGTGCCAGCAACCTGGGACCAGGAGGGTTCTTC; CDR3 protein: CASNLGPGGFF
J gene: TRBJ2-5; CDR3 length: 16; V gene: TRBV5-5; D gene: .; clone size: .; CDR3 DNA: TGTGCCAGCAGCTCGGGCTTGACGATGTACCAAGAGACCCAGTACTTC; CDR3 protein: CASSSGLTMYQETQYF
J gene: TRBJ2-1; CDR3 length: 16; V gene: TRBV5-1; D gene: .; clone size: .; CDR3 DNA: TGCGCCAGCAGGGGAAAGGTAGGGGCCACCGACAATGAGCAGTTCTTC; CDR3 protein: CASRGKVGATDNEQFF
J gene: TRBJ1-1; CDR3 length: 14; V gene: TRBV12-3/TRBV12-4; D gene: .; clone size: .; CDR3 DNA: TGTGCCACTGGGATCGGGCGGATGAACACTGAAGCTTTCTTT; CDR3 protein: CATGIGRMNTEAFF
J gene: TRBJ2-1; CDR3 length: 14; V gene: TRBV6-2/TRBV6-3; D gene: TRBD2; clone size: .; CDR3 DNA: TGTGCCAGCATGGGTAGCGGGAGGAGGAATGAGCAGTTCTTC; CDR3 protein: CASMGSGRRNEQFF
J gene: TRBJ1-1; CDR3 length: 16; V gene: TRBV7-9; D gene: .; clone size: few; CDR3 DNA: TGTGCCAGCAGCTTATACGGAAGGCGTGCGAACACTGAAGCTTTCTTT; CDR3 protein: CASSLYGRRANTEAFF
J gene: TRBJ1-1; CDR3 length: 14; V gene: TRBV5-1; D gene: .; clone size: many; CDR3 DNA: TGCGCCAGCAGCTTGGACAGGTCGGACACTGAAGCTTTCTTT; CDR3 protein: CASSLDRSDTEAFF
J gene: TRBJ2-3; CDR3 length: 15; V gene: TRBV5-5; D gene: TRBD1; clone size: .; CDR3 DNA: TGTGCCAGCAGCTCGCCGGGACAGGGCCCAGATACGCAGTATTTT; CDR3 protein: CASSSPGQGPDTQYF
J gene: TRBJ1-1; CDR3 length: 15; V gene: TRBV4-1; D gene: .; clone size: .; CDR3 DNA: TGCGCCAGCAGCCCAGCGGGAGGGGTGAACACTGAAGCTTTCTTT; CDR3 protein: CASSPAGGVNTEAFF
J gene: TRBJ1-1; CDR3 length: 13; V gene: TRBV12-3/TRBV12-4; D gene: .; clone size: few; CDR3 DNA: TGTGCCAGCAGTTTTGGGGTCCGCACTGAAGCTTTCTTT; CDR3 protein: CASSFGVRTEAFF
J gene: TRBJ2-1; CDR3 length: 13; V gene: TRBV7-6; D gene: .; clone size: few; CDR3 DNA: TGTGCCAGCAGCTCCACTAGAGGCAATGAGCAGTTCTTC; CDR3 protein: CASSSTRGNEQFF
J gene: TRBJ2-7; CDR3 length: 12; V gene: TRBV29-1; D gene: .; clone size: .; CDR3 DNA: TGCAGCGCTAAGACGGGATCCTACGAGCAGTACTTC; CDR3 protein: CSAKTGSYEQYF
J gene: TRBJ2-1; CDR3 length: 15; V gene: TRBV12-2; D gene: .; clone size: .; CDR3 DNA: TGTGCAAGTCGCTCCCCGGGACTCAACTACAATGAGCAGTTCTTC; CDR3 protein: CASRSPGLNYNEQFF
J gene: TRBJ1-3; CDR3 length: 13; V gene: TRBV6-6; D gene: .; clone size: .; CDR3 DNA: TGTGCCAGCACAGTCCTGTCTGGAAACACCATATATTTT; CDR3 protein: CASTVLSGNTIYF
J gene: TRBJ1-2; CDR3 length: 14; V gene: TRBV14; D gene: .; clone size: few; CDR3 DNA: TGTGCCAGCAGCCGAAGTCGGCTCCGAGGGGGCTACACCTTC; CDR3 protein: CASSRSRLRGGYTF
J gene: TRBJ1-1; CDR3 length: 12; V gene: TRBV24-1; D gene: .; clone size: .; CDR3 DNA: TGTGCCACCAGTGAACGGGACACTGAAGCTTTCTTT; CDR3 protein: CATSERDTEAFF
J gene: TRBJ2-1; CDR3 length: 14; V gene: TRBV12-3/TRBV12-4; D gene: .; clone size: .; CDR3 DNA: TGTGCCAGCAGTTTCTCCCGGCGTTACAATGAGCAGTTCTTC; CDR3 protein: CASSFSRRYNEQFF
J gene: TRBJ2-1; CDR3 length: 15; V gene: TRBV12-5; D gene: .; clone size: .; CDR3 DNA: TGTGCTAGTGGCGGCGGGACTGGGGTCTACAATGAGCAGTTCTTC; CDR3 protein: CASGGGTGVYNEQFF
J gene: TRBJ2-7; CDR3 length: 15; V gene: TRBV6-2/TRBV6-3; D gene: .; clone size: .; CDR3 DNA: TGTGCCAGCAGTTACTCGCCAGGGCTCCCGTACGAGCAGTACTTC; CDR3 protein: CASSYSPGLPYEQYF
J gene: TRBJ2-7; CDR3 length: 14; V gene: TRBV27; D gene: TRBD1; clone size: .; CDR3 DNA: TGTGCCAGCAGCCCTAACGGACAGGGCTACGAGCAGTACTTC; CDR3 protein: CASSPNGQGYEQYF